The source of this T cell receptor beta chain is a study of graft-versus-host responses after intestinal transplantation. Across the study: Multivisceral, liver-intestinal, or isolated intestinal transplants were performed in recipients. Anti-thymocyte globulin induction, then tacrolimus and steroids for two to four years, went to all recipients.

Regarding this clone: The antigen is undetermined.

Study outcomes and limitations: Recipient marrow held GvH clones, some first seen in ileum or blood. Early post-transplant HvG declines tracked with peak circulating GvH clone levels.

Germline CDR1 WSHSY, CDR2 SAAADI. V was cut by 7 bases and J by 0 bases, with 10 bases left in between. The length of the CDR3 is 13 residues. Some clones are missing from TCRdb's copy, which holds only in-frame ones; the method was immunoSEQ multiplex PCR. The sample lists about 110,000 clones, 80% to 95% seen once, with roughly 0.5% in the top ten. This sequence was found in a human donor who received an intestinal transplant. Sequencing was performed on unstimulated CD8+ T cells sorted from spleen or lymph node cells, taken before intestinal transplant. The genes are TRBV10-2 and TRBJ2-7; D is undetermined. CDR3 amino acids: CASNGGNSYEQYF. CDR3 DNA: TGCGCCAGCAACGGCGGAAACTCCTACGAGCAGTACTTC.